Below are 5 T cell receptor beta chains sequenced from a single sample in a study of cytomegalovirus exposure and HLA in healthy donors. PCR employed 60 Vbeta and 13 Jbeta primers. Assay used: immunoSEQ multiplex PCR; TCRdb lists only in-frame clones, some missing. In total, the table holds roughly 58,000 clones. Sequencing used PBMCs. These receptors came from a woman in her fifties or sixties in good health and CMV-seropositive.

This chain uses TRBV28 with TRBJ1-2, with 7 bases lining up with TRBD1. V shed 8 bases, J shed 4 bases, and the junction held 4 bases outside the gene matches. This CDR3 is 12 amino acids long. Germline CDR1 and CDR2: MDHEN and SYDVKM. The CDR3 sequence is CASRGQIYGYTF. CDR3 DNA sequence: TGTGCCAGCCGGGGACAGATCTATGGCTACACCTTC.

V usage is TRBV15 and J usage is TRBJ2-7, with a possible D match to TRBD2 (6 bases). Germline V lookup: CDR1 LNHNV, CDR2 YYDKDF (reference sequence). CDR3 length: 19 amino acids. The V end lost 3 bases, the J end lost 1 base, and 25 bases lay between the germline ends. The CDR3 DNA is TGTGCCACCAGCAGGGAGGGACCCCTAGGCCGTTTTAGGTCCTACGAGCAGTACTTC. Its protein is CATSREGPLGRFRSYEQYF. The variable domain in full, with the rest retrieved from reference TRBV15 and TRBJ2-7, is DAMVIQNPRYQVTQFGKPVTLSCSQTLNHNVMYWYQQKSSQAPKLLFHYYDKDFNNEADTPDNFQSRRPNTSFCFLDIRSPGLGDTAMYLCATSREGPLGRFRSYEQYFGPGTRLTVT.

This rearrangement joins TRBV10-3 to TRBJ2-1; unclear D gene. The germline CDR1 and CDR2 sequences are ENHRY and SYGVKD. This CDR3 is built from 16 residues. V was cut by 1 base and J by 0 bases, with 10 bases left in between. In nucleotides, the CDR3 is TGTGCCATCAGTGAGTTGAGCGCCAGCTCCTACAATGAGCAGTTCTTC. Its protein product is CAISELSASSYNEQFF.

V is TRBV5-6 and J is TRBJ2-5; D might be TRBD2 (6 bases). Germline-derived CDR1 and CDR2 are SGHDT and YYEEEE. With 2 bases removed from V and 5 bases from J, the gap between germline ends came to 10 bases. CDR3 length: 13 residues. The CDR3 sequence: CASSFRGKETQYF. In DNA form, the CDR3 reads TGTGCCAGCAGCTTCCGGGGGAAGGAGACCCAGTACTTC.

The chain recombines TRBV5-1 with TRBJ1-3; 9 positions agree with TRBD1. V shed 3 bases and J 8 bases; nucleotides not matched to a gene: 6. The CDR3 spans 14 residues. Germline lookup yields CDR1 SGHRS and CDR2 YFSETQ. CDR3 in DNA: TGCGCCAGCAGCTACCGGACAGGGGAGGACACCATATATTTT. Its protein is CASSYRTGEDTIYF. The full variable domain, its missing parts supplied by reference TRBV5-1 and TRBJ1-3, is KAGVTQTPRYLIKTRGQQVTLSCSPISGHRSVSWYQQTPGQGLQFLFEYFSETQRNKGNFPGRFSGRQFSNSRSEMNVSTLELGDSALYLCASSYRTGEDTIYFGEGSWLTVV.